This T cell receptor (beta chain) is from a study of blood T cell repertoires in COVID-19. Study as a whole: The study drew acute and convalescent COVID-19 samples from the United States, Italy and Spain.

The CDR3 runs to 14 residues. Germline V gives CDR1 SGHRS, CDR2 YFSETQ. Between the trimmed V and J ends, which lost 0 bases and 7 bases, there was a span of 13 bases. Enrollment of patients from Seattle took place during active infection, with longitudinal follow-up. Study processing details: Using reference gene primer amplification, nucleated cell counts were estimated. Generated by immunoSEQ multiplex PCR, the TCRdb table keeps only in-frame clones and is missing some. V and J calls and clone size are given by that table; D and trimming were obtained from the DNA. The sample gives around 300,000 clones, approximately 88% of which show up once; 1.5% to 2% is in the top ten.

The sample consisted of peripheral blood. This TCR came from a woman aged 25 to 45 with COVID-19, enrolled during active disease. The chain recombines TRBV5-1 with TRBJ1-1; the D is unclear. The CDR3 bases are TGCGCCAGCAGCTTGGACAGAGCAAATAATGAAGCTTTCTTT. It translates to CASSLDRANNEAFF.